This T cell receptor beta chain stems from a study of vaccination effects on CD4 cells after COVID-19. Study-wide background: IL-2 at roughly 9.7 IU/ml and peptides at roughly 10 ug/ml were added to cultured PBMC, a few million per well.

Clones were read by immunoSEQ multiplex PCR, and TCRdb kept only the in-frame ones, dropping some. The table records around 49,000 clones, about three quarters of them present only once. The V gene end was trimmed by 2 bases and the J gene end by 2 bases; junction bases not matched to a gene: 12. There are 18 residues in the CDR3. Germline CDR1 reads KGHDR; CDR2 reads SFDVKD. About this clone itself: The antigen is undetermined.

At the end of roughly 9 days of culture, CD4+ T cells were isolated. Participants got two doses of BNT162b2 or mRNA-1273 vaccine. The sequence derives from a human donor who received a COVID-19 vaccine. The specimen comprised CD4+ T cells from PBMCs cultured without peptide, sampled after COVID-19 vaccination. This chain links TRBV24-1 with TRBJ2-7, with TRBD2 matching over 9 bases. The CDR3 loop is CATSDSGTSGRTPYEQYF. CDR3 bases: TGTGCCACCAGTGATTCTGGAACTAGCGGGCGGACGCCCTACGAGCAGTACTTC.